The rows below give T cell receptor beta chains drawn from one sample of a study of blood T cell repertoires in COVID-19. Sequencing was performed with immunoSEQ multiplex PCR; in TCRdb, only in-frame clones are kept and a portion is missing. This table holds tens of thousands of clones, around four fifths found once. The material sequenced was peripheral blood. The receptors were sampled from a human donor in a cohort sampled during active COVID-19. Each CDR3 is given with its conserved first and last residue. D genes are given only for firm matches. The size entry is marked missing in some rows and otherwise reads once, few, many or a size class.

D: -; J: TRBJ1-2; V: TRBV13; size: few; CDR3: CASSLGSGASIGYTF; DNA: TGTGCCAGCAGCTTAGGATCTGGGGCGAGTATAGGCTACACCTTC
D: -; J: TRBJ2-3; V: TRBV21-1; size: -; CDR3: CASSTEDSYPGDTQYF; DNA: TGTGCCAGCAGCACCGAGGACTCTTACCCTGGGGATACGCAGTATTTT
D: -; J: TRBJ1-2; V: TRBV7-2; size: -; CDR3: CASSLEVAYGYTF; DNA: TGTGCCAGCAGCTTAGAGGTAGCCTATGGCTACACCTTC
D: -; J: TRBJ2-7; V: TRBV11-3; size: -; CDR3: CASSSGRRGDYEQYF; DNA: TGTGCCAGCAGCTCCGGGAGGAGGGGGGACTACGAGCAGTACTTC
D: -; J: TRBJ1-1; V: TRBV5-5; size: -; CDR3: CASSLRGNTEAFF; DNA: TGTGCCAGCAGCTTGAGAGGGAACACTGAAGCTTTCTTT
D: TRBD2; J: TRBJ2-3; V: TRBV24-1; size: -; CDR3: CATSDLRTSPDTQYF; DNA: TGTGCCACCAGTGATCTGAGGACTAGTCCAGATACGCAGTATTTT
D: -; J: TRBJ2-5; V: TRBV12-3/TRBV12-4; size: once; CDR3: CASSTGMGTQYF; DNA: TGTGCCAGCAGTACAGGGATGGGGACCCAGTACTTC
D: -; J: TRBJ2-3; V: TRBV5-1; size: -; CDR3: CASSLARAGSGTDTQYF; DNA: TGCGCCAGCAGCTTGGCCAGGGCGGGGAGTGGTACAGATACGCAGTATTTT
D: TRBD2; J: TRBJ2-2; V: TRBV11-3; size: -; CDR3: CASSSGGAGTGELFF; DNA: TGTGCCAGCAGCTCCGGGGGGGCCGGCACCGGGGAGCTGTTTTTT
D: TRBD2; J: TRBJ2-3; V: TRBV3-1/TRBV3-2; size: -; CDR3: CASTAIAGGPTDTQYF; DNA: TGTGCCAGCACGGCTATAGCGGGGGGGCCCACAGATACGCAGTATTTT
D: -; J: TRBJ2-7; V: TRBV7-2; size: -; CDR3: CASSSQGEQYF; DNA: TGTGCCAGCAGCTCTCAGGGGGAGCAGTACTTC
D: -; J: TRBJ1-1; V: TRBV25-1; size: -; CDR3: CASSELRAGAEAFF; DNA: TGTGCCAGCAGTGAATTGAGGGCTGGAGCTGAAGCTTTCTTT
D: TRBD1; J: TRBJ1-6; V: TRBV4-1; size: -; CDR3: CASSHLDRAKTLHF; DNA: TGCGCCAGCAGCCACCTGGACAGGGCGAAAACCCTCCACTTT
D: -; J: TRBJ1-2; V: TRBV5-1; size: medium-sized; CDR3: CASSLVGVDGYTF; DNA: TGCGCCAGCAGCTTGGTAGGGGTCGATGGCTACACCTTC
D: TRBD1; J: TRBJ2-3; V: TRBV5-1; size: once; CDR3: CASSTLDRGTDTQYF; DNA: TGCGCCAGCAGCACACTGGACAGGGGCACAGATACGCAGTATTTT
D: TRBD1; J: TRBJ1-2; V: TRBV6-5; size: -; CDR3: CASSPGTVGYTF; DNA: TGTGCCAGCAGTCCCGGGACAGTGGGCTACACCTTC
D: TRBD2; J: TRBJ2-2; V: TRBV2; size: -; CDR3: CASILLAGGTGELFF; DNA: TGTGCCAGCATCCTACTAGCGGGGGGGACCGGGGAGCTGTTTTTT
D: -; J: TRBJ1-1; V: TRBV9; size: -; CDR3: CASSVDYRVGEAFF; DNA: TGTGCCAGCAGCGTAGACTACAGGGTCGGGGAAGCTTTCTTT
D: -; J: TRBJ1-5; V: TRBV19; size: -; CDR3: CASSIQNSNQPQHF; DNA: TGTGCCAGTAGTATTCAGAATAGCAATCAGCCCCAGCATTTT
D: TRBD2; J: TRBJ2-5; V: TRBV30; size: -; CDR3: CAWMLAGGQETQYF; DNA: TGTGCCTGGATGTTAGCGGGGGGCCAAGAGACCCAGTACTTC
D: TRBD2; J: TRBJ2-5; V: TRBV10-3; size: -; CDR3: CAMKGREQETQYF; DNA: TGTGCCATGAAAGGGCGGGAGCAAGAGACCCAGTACTTC
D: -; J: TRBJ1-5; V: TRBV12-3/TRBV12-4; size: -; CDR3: CASSSAGPQHF; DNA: TGTGCCAGCAGCTCAGCGGGGCCCCAGCATTTT
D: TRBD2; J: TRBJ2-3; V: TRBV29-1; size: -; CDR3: CSVTSGRQATQYF; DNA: TGCAGCGTCACTAGCGGGAGGCAAGCTACGCAGTATTTT
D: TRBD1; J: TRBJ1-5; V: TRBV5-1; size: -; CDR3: CASSLTGDQPQHF; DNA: TGCGCCAGCAGCTTGACAGGGGATCAGCCCCAGCATTTT
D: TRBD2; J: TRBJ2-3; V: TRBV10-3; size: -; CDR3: CAIRVGLAGSTDTQYF; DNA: TGTGCCATCAGGGTTGGACTAGCGGGCAGCACAGATACGCAGTATTTT
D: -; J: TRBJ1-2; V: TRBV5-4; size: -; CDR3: CASSLAIGEAYGYTF; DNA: TGTGCCAGCAGCCTAGCTATTGGGGAGGCCTATGGCTACACCTTC
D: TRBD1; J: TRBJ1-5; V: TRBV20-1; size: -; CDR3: CSASRGAGGQPQHF; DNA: TGCAGTGCTAGTAGGGGGGCAGGGGGTCAGCCCCAGCATTTT
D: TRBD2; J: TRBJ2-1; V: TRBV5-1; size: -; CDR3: CASSSSGGPYNEQFF; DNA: TGCGCCAGCAGCTCAAGCGGGGGACCTTACAATGAGCAGTTCTTC
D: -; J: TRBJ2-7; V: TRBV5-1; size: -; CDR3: CASSLVREQAYEQYF; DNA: TGCGCCAGCAGCTTGGTCCGGGAACAAGCCTACGAGCAGTACTTC
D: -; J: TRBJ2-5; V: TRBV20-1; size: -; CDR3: CSAPRGETQYF; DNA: TGCAGTGCTCCCAGGGGCGAGACCCAGTACTTC
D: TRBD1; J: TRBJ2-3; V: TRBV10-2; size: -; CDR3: CASSGQGGTDTQYF; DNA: TGCGCCAGCAGTGGACAGGGGGGCACAGATACGCAGTATTTT
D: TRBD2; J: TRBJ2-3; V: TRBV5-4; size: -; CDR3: CASSPSGSRPDTQYF; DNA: TGTGCCAGCAGCCCTAGCGGGTCCCGCCCAGATACGCAGTATTTT
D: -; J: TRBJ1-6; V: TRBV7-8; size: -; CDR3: CASSLAREVKSSPLHF; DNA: TGTGCCAGCAGCTTAGCACGGGAAGTGAAGAGTTCACCCCTCCACTTT
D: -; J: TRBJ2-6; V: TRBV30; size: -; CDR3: CAWSVGGPGANVLTF; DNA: TGTGCCTGGAGTGTAGGGGGTCCTGGGGCCAACGTCCTGACTTTC
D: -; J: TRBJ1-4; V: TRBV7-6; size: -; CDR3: CASSSNPDWLFF; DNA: TGTGCCAGCAGCTCTAACCCCGATTGGCTGTTTTTT
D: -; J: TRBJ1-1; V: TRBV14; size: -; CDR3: CASSGYRVAEAFF; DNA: TGTGCCAGCAGCGGATACAGGGTGGCTGAAGCTTTCTTT
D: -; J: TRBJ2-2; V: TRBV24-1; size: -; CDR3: CATSETRERVNTGELFF; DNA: TGTGCCACCAGTGAGACCCGGGAGAGGGTGAACACCGGGGAGCTGTTTTTT
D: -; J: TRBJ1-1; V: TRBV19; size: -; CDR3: CASSWQANTEAFF; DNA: TGTGCCAGTAGTTGGCAGGCCAACACTGAAGCTTTCTTT
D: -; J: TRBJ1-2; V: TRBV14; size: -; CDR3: CASSQGRSWFIDYGYTF; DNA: TGTGCCAGCAGCCAAGGTCGGTCTTGGTTTATCGACTATGGCTACACCTTC
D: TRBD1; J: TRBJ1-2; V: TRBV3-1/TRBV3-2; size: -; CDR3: CASSPEPGQGFYGYTF; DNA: TGTGCCAGCAGCCCAGAGCCGGGACAGGGGTTCTATGGCTACACCTTC
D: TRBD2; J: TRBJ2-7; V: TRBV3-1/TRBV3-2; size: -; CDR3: CASSQDRYGGGAREQYF; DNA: TGTGCCAGCAGCCAAGATCGATACGGCGGGGGGGCCCGGGAGCAGTACTTC
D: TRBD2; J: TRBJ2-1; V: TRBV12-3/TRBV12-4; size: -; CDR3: CASSRDYPNEQFF; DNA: TGTGCCAGCAGCCGGGACTACCCCAATGAGCAGTTCTTC
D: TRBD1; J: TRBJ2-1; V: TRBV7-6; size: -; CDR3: CASSSGQSNEQFF; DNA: TGTGCCAGCAGCTCGGGACAGAGCAATGAGCAGTTCTTC
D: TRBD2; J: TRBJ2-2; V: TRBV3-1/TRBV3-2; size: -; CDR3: CASSQVLAGGSNTGELFF; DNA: TGTGCCAGCAGCCAAGTACTAGCGGGGGGCTCGAACACCGGGGAGCTGTTTTTT
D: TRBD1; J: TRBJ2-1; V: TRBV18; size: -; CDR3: CASSQTRGRNNEQFF; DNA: TGTGCCAGCTCCCAAACTAGGGGGCGGAACAATGAGCAGTTCTTC
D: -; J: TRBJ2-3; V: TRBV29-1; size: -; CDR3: CSVPAGWDTQYF; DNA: TGCAGCGTTCCTGCAGGGTGGGATACGCAGTATTTT
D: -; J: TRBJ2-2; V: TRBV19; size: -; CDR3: CAVSDIANTGELFF; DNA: TGTGCCGTGTCAGACATAGCGAACACCGGGGAGCTGTTTTTT
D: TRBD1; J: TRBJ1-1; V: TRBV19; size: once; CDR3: CASSEYRGLAEAFF; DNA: TGTGCCAGTAGTGAATACAGGGGGTTGGCTGAAGCTTTCTTT
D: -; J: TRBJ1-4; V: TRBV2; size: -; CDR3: CASSQGFREKLFF; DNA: TGTGCCAGCAGTCAGGGATTCCGTGAAAAACTGTTTTTT
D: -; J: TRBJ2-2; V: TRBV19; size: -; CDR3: CASSLGDDTGELFF; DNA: TGTGCCAGTAGCTTAGGGGATGACACCGGGGAGCTGTTTTTT
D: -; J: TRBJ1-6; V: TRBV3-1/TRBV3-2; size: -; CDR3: CASANRVDSPLHF; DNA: TGTGCCAGCGCGAACAGGGTTGATTCACCCCTCCACTTT
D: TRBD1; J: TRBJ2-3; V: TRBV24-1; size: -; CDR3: CATSGAGGSTDTQYF; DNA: TGTGCCACCAGTGGAGCAGGGGGAAGCACAGATACGCAGTATTTT
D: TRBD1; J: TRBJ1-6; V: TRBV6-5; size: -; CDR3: CASGQGNSPLHF; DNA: TGTGCCAGCGGACAGGGGAATTCACCCCTCCACTTT